The 12 T cell receptor beta chains in this list originate from one sample, sequenced in a study of control samples from healthy donors and cancer patients. Measured with immunoSEQ multiplex PCR; TCRdb has only the in-frame clones, and not every one. The sample has roughly 130,000 clones, about 93% seen once. Sequencing was carried out using blood. These receptors were taken from a man between 18 and 35 years old in good health.

This chain joins TRBV18 and TRBJ2-7, with a weak D call TRBD1 (6 bases). This CDR3 has 13 residues. Deletions cut 4 bases from V and 1 base from J, with 8 bases between. Germline lookup yields CDR1 KGHSH and CDR2 LQKENI. CDR3 in DNA: TGTGCCAGCTCACAAGGACAGTCCTACGAGCAGTACGTC. Amino acid sequence: CASSQGQSYEQYV.

J is TRBJ2-2 and V is TRBV5-1; tentative D call: TRBD2 (6 bases). The CDR3 extends over 16 amino acids. CDR1 and CDR2 from the germline V gene are SGHRS and YFSETQ. Trimming removed 5 bases at V and 1 base at J, with 15 bases between. CDR3 bases: TGCGCCAGCAGGCCCCCCCCCGGGGGGAACACCGGGGAGCTGTTTTTT. Translation gives CASRPPPGGNTGELFF. Full variable domain (remainder filled in from reference TRBV5-1 and TRBJ2-2): KAGVTQTPRYLIKTRGQQVTLSCSPISGHRSVSWYQQTPGQGLQFLFEYFSETQRNKGNFPGRFSGRQFSNSRSEMNVSTLELGDSALYLCASRPPPGGNTGELFFGEGSRLTVL.

The chain couples TRBV7-2 to TRBJ1-3; D is uncertain. Germline CDR1 is SGHTA and CDR2 is FQGNSA. The V end was cut by 5 bases, the J end by 2 bases, with 13 bases between. The CDR3 runs to 15 residues. DNA for the CDR3: TGTGCCAGCAGCCAGTCCGGGCAGACTGGAAACACCATATATTTT. This encodes CASSQSGQTGNTIYF. The full variable domain, rest sourced from reference TRBV7-2 and TRBJ1-3, is GAGVSQSPSNKVTEKGKDVELRCDPISGHTALYWYRQSLGQGLEFLIYFQGNSAPDKSGLPSDRFSAERTGGSVSTLTIQRTQQEDSAVYLCASSQSGQTGNTIYFGEGSWLTVV.

This clone was observed a single time. V usage is TRBV28 and J usage is TRBJ2-3, with 9 bases matching TRBD1. CDR3 size: 15 residues. V was pared by 8 bases and J by 4 bases, with 10 bases of the junction left unmatched. Germline CDR1 reads MDHEN; CDR2 reads SYDVKM. CDR3 protein: CASYSQGARSDTQYF. As DNA, the CDR3 is TGTGCCAGCTACTCACAGGGGGCGCGGTCAGATACGCAGTATTTT.

The rearrangement joins TRBV29-1 to TRBJ2-2; 7 bases are a match to TRBD2. Looked up from germline, CDR1 is SQVTM and CDR2 is ANQGSEA. The CDR3 length is 15 residues. The V gene end was trimmed by 6 bases and the J gene end by 5 bases; junction bases not matched to a gene: 12. CDR3 region: CSVKPGTTNTGELFF. CDR3 bases: TGCAGCGTAAAACCCGGGACTACAAATACCGGGGAGCTGTTTTTT.

The chain is built from TRBV10-2 and TRBJ2-5, with 7 bases aligning to TRBD2. CDR3 length equals 13 residues. After removal of 6 bases from V and 5 bases from J, the junction contained 6 bases not matched to a gene. CDR1 and CDR2 from the germline V gene are WSHSY and SAAADI. CDR3 in DNA: TGCGCCAGCAGGCCAGCGGGGCGGGAGACCCAGTACTTC. It yields the protein CASRPAGRETQYF.

The chain employs TRBV12-5 and TRBJ2-5; D gene unclear. The CDR3 has 15 residues. Germline CDR1 and CDR2: LGHNT and FRNRAP. V was pared by 1 base and J by 5 bases, with 14 bases between. In DNA form, the CDR3 reads TGTGCTAGTGGTTTGGCCCGACGGCCCGGGGAGACCCAGTACTTC. Its translation: CASGLARRPGETQYF. The full variable domain, in which reference TRBV12-5 and TRBJ2-5 provide the parts outside the CDR3, is DARVTQTPRHKVTEMGQEVTMRCQPILGHNTVFWYRQTMMQGLELLAYFRNRAPLDDSGMPKDRFSAEMPDATLATLKIQPSEPRDSAVYFCASGLARRPGETQYFGPGTRLLVL.

The chain employs TRBV28 and TRBJ1-4, with TRBD1 as a possible D gene (6 bases). This CDR3 has 18 residues. V was cut by 2 bases and J by 0 bases, with 16 bases left in between. Germline CDR1 reads MDHEN; CDR2 reads SYDVKM. CDR3 nucleotide sequence: TGTGCCAGCAGTTTAGACAGGTGGGGAAAGGCAACTAATGAAAAACTGTTTTTT. It encodes CASSLDRWGKATNEKLFF.

CDR3 amino acids: CASGLVLGGGHTGELFF. CDR3 coding DNA: TGTGCTAGTGGTTTGGTACTTGGGGGGGGCCACACCGGGGAGCTGTTTTTT. The J gene is TRBJ2-2, the V gene TRBV12-5, with D possibly matching TRBD2 (7 bases). The V end was cut by 0 bases, the J end by 3 bases, with 14 bases between. CDR1 and CDR2 (germline): LGHNT, FRNRAP. This CDR3 spans 17 amino acids.

This clone has just a few counts. The rearrangement uses TRBV30 and TRBJ1-3; D uncertain. V was cut by 1 base and J by 4 bases, with 8 bases left in between. The CDR3 contains 13 residues. Germline V gene lookup returns CDR1 GTSNPN and CDR2 SVGIG (reference sequence). The CDR3 nucleotides read TGTGCCTGGAGTGGCGGGGAAGGAAACACCATATATTTT. Protein sequence: CAWSGGEGNTIYF.

The rearrangement joins TRBV24-1 to TRBJ2-2, with TRBD1 matching 8 bases. Losses at the gene ends were 4 bases for V and 0 bases for J; bases not matched to a gene: 3. Germline values: CDR1 KGHDR, CDR2 SFDVKD. CDR3 length equals 16 residues. In DNA, the CDR3 is TGTGCCACCAGTGACCAGGACAGGGCGAACACCGGGGAGCTGTTTTTT. Translation gives CATSDQDRANTGELFF.

V is TRBV19 and J is TRBJ2-3; D assignment may be TRBD1 or TRBD2 (5 bases each). V was clipped by 5 bases and J by 3 bases, with 15 bases between them. Germline V lookup: CDR1 LNHDA, CDR2 SQIVND (reference sequence). The CDR3 spans 15 residues. The CDR3 spells CASSATGRGTDTQYF. CDR3 nucleotides: TGTGCCAGTAGTGCCACAGGTAGAGGGACAGATACGCAGTATTTT.